One sample yielded the 16 T cell receptor beta chains listed below, sequenced in a study of shared clonotypes between healthy human individuals. The table came from immunoSEQ multiplex PCR; TCRdb's copy has only in-frame clones and leaves some out. The sample consists of approximately 2.4 million clones, roughly 95% of them appearing once. The sequenced sample was naive CD4+ T cells sorted from blood. Subset denoted: CD45RA+ positively selected. The receptors originated from a man in his late teens or twenties in good health.

The CDR3 sequence: CASSSPTGAPYGYTF. The CDR3 DNA is TGCGCCAGCAGCTCACCGACAGGGGCCCCGTATGGCTACACCTTC. The V gene is TRBV5-1, the J gene TRBJ1-2; 8 positions match TRBD1. V shed 3 bases, J shed 5 bases, and the junction held 9 bases outside the gene matches. The germline CDR1 and CDR2 sequences are SGHRS and YFSETQ. The CDR3 has 15 amino acids. The full variable domain, rest sourced from reference TRBV5-1 and TRBJ1-2, is KAGVTQTPRYLIKTRGQQVTLSCSPISGHRSVSWYQQTPGQGLQFLFEYFSETQRNKGNFPGRFSGRQFSNSRSEMNVSTLELGDSALYLCASSSPTGAPYGYTFGSGTRLTVV.

J is TRBJ2-5 and V is TRBV7-9; D is unresolved. Per germline, CDR1 SEHNR and CDR2 FQNEAQ (reference sequence). There are 16 residues in the CDR3. The V and J ends lost 5 bases and 0 bases respectively, with 16 bases between them. In DNA, the CDR3 is TGTGCCAGCAGCCCCGTCTCTAGACCGAACCAAGAGACCCAGTACTTC. It translates to CASSPVSRPNQETQYF. Full variable domain (outside the CDR3, taken from reference TRBV7-9 and TRBJ2-5): DTGVSQNPRHKITKRGQNVTFRCDPISEHNRLYWYRQTLGQGPEFLTYFQNEAQLEKSRLLSDRFSAERPKGSFSTLEIQRTEQGDSAMYLCASSPVSRPNQETQYFGPGTRLLVL.

V gene TRBV6-1 combines with J gene TRBJ2-5; D unresolved. V shed 3 bases and J shed 0 bases, with 17 bases lying between them. This CDR3 has 17 residues. Germline V lookup: CDR1 MNHNS, CDR2 SASEGT. CDR3 sequence (DNA): TGTGCCAGCAGTGACCGTGGCTTTCCCCCGTACCAAGAGACCCAGTACTTC. Translated, it gives CASSDRGFPPYQETQYF.

In this sample, this clone turned up a few times. J is TRBJ2-2 and V is TRBV4-1; tentative D call: TRBD1 (5 bases). There are 14 residues in the CDR3. The V and J ends lost 2 bases and 4 bases respectively, with 8 bases between them. From germline, CDR1 is MGHRA and CDR2 YSYEKL. The DNA for the CDR3 is TGCGCCAGCAGCCAAACAGGCCCCACCGGGGAGCTGTTTTTT. Protein: CASSQTGPTGELFF.

The rearrangement links TRBV5-1 to TRBJ2-3; 7 bases are shared with TRBD2. Germline CDR1 reads SGHRS; CDR2 reads YFSETQ. CDR3 length: 14 amino acids. With 6 bases clipped from V and 0 bases from J, the junction kept 4 bases outside the gene matches. CDR3 bases: TGCGCCAGCATCTCGGGGGGTAGCACAGATACGCAGTATTTT. It codes for CASISGGSTDTQYF.

The rearrangement joins TRBV5-4 to TRBJ2-7; 7 bases are shared with TRBD1. Germline V gene sequence: CDR1 SGHNT, CDR2 YYREEE (reference sequence). Germline trimming cut 5 bases from V and 6 bases from J; bases unmatched to any gene: 8. This CDR3 contains 13 residues. The CDR3 DNA is TGTGCCAGCAGGAAAGACAGGGTAGGCGAGCAGTACTTC. Its translation is CASRKDRVGEQYF.

The chain has TRBV6-5 and TRBJ1-2, with D perhaps matching TRBD1 (6 bases). The CDR3 consists of 13 residues. Trimming took off 6 bases at V and 3 bases at J, with 11 bases between the two ends. CDR1 and CDR2 from the germline V gene are MNHEY and SVGAGI. The CDR3 loop is CASRPTGYYGYTF. The CDR3 coding sequence is TGTGCCAGCAGACCGACAGGCTACTATGGCTACACCTTC.

Regarding this clone: This sample includes further DNA sequences coding for the same CDR3. The V and J genes are TRBV30 and TRBJ2-7; possible D gene TRBD2, 6 bases. Germline lookup yields CDR1 GTSNPN and CDR2 SVGIG (reference sequence). Trimming removed 5 bases from V and 1 base from J, with 15 bases in between. The CDR3 length is 14 residues. As DNA, the CDR3 is TGTGCCTGGTCGGCTGGGGGGAGTTCCTACGAGCAGTACTTC. Protein sequence: CAWSAGGSSYEQYF.

This clone was counted between two and nine times. Other DNA sequences within the sample encode an identical CDR3. The CDR3 coding sequence is TGTGCCAGCAACAGGGGGAATCAGCCCCAGCATTTT. Translating it yields CASNRGNQPQHF. The chain uses TRBV6-1 and TRBJ1-5; 8 positions match TRBD1. The CDR3 covers 12 residues. The germline CDR1 and CDR2 sequences are MNHNS and SASEGT. J was trimmed by 4 bases and V by 7 bases; bases with no gene match: 0.

V usage is TRBV10-1 and J usage is TRBJ2-1; D uncertain. Germline V gene data show CDR1 as WNHNN and CDR2 as SYGVQD (reference sequence). With 7 bases removed from V and 10 bases from J, the gap between germline ends came to 14 bases. The CDR3 is 12 residues long. The CDR3 is CASTSNFREQFF. CDR3 DNA: TGCGCCAGCACCTCAAATTTCCGCGAGCAGTTCTTC.

The gene calls are TRBV19 and TRBJ2-7; no clear D gene. CDR1 and CDR2 from the germline V gene are LNHDA and SQIVND (reference sequence). V gave up 3 bases and J gave up 0 bases, with 9 bases separating them. The CDR3 extends over 14 amino acids. CDR3 residues: CASSIVGFSYEQYF. CDR3 nucleotide sequence: TGTGCCAGTAGTATTGTAGGGTTCTCCTACGAGCAGTACTTC. The full variable domain, rest sourced from reference TRBV19 and TRBJ2-7, is DGGITQSPKYLFRKEGQNVTLSCEQNLNHDAMYWYRQDPGQGLRLIYYSQIVNDFQKGDIAEGYSVSREKKESFPLTVTSAQKNPTAFYLCASSIVGFSYEQYFGPGTRLTVT.

This chain uses TRBV6-5 with TRBJ1-1; D unclear. The CDR3 extends over 15 amino acids. Trimming shortened V by 0 bases and J by 0 bases, and 8 bases separated the two germline ends. Germline lookup yields CDR1 MNHEY and CDR2 SVGAGI. The CDR3 DNA sequence: TGTGCCAGCAGTTACTCTTTTACGATGAACACTGAAGCTTTCTTT. It specifies CASSYSFTMNTEAFF.

The gene calls are TRBV7-9 and TRBJ2-1; D not resolved. The CDR3 has 11 amino acids. Germline V CDR1 and CDR2: SEHNR, FQNEAQ (reference sequence). The V gene lost 1 base and the J gene lost 15 bases, with 10 bases spanning the gap. CDR3 amino acids: CASSLGTGLFF. Here the CDR3 DNA reads TGTGCCAGCAGCTTAGGGACCGGTCTGTTCTTC. Using reference TRBV7-9 and TRBJ2-1 for the parts outside the CDR3, the full variable domain is DTGVSQNPRHKITKRGQNVTFRCDPISEHNRLYWYRQTLGQGPEFLTYFQNEAQLEKSRLLSDRFSAERPKGSFSTLEIQRTEQGDSAMYLCASSLGTGLFFGPGTRLTVL.

The chain links TRBV7-2 to TRBJ1-6; weak D call: TRBD1 (6 bases). The CDR3 contains 15 residues. Germline assignment: CDR1 SGHTA and CDR2 FQGNSA. The V and J ends lost 6 bases and 2 bases respectively, with 11 bases between them. The CDR3 sequence is CASRSGTPYNSPLHF. The CDR3 nucleotides read TGTGCCAGCAGATCCGGGACACCCTATAATTCACCCCTCCACTTT.

The chain has TRBV5-4 and TRBJ2-6; either TRBD1 or TRBD2 may supply D (5 bases each). The CDR3 totals 18 residues. Trimming stripped 3 bases from V and 4 bases from J, with 20 bases between. In germline, CDR1 is SGHNT, CDR2 YYREEE (reference sequence). CDR3 DNA sequence: TGTGCCAGCAGCTCAGGGAGCTCCTTCGGTGGAGGGGCCAACGTCCTGACTTTC. Amino acid sequence: CASSSGSSFGGGANVLTF. Looking up the rest from reference TRBV5-4 and TRBJ2-6 gives the full variable domain: ETGVTQSPTHLIKTRGQQVTLRCSSQSGHNTVSWYQQALGQGPQFIFQYYREEENGRGNFPPRFSGLQFPNYSSELNVNALELDDSALYLCASSSGSSFGGGANVLTFGAGSRLTVL.

This rearrangement joins TRBV30 to TRBJ1-6; 7 bases are a match to TRBD1. Germline trimming cut 3 bases from V and 10 bases from J; bases unmatched to any gene: 6. This CDR3 region has 13 residues. The germline V gene has CDR1 GTSNPN and CDR2 SVGIG (reference sequence). The CDR3 here is CAWRKGAKSPLHF. Here the CDR3 DNA reads TGTGCCTGGAGAAAGGGGGCTAAATCACCCCTCCACTTT.